These T cell receptor beta chains were read from a single sample in a study of blood T cells in healthy people across ages. TCRdb re-called the 5' RACE reads through MiXCR, storing one row per CDR3 protein. The sample gives 650,000 to 800,000 distinct CDR3 sequences, about 50% of which show up once; roughly 13% is in the top ten. The sequenced sample consisted of blood. The receptors originated from a woman older than 75 in good health. Each CDR3 is given with its conserved first and last residue. The D gene is left open where the match is weak. Where a row states a size, it is once, few, many or the class of an expanded clone; other rows omit it.

CDR3nt: TGTGCCAGCAGCTCCTCAGGGATGGGCAATCAGCCCCAGCATTTT
CDR3aa: CASSSSGMGNQPQHF
d_gene: -
j_gene: TRBJ1-5
v_gene: TRBV27
abundance: many

CDR3nt: TGCAGTGCTAGCCCTCGACAGGGGTTAAATTCACCCCTCCACTTT
CDR3aa: CSASPRQGLNSPLHF
d_gene: TRBD1
j_gene: TRBJ1-6
v_gene: TRBV20-1
abundance: -

CDR3nt: TGTGCCACCAGTGATTTTACAGGGGGGAATGAGCAGTTCTTC
CDR3aa: CATSDFTGGNEQFF
d_gene: TRBD1
j_gene: TRBJ2-1
v_gene: TRBV24-1
abundance: few

CDR3nt: TGTGCCAGCAGAGGCCCCGCAGGGGGCAATGAGCAGTTCTTC
CDR3aa: CASRGPAGGNEQFF
d_gene: TRBD1
j_gene: TRBJ2-1
v_gene: TRBV7-3
abundance: few

CDR3nt: TGCGCCAGCAGCCAACTGGGAGGGAGGACCCAGTACTTC
CDR3aa: CASSQLGGRTQYF
d_gene: TRBD2
j_gene: TRBJ2-5
v_gene: TRBV4-1
abundance: -

CDR3nt: TGTGCCCAAGCAGAAGGGTCTAATGAGCAGTTCTTC
CDR3aa: CAQAEGSNEQFF
d_gene: -
j_gene: TRBJ2-1
v_gene: TRBV12-3/TRBV12-4
abundance: few

CDR3nt: TGCAGTGCTCCAGAGACACCCTACGCTGAAGCTTTCTTT
CDR3aa: CSAPETPYAEAFF
d_gene: -
j_gene: TRBJ1-1
v_gene: TRBV20-1
abundance: once

CDR3nt: TGTGCCAGCAGCTTTGGCTACGCGGGAGAGACCCAGTACTTC
CDR3aa: CASSFGYAGETQYF
d_gene: -
j_gene: TRBJ2-5
v_gene: TRBV5-5
abundance: -

CDR3nt: TGCAGTGCTAGAATGCCTCCCTCCGGCGTGCAGTACTTC
CDR3aa: CSARMPPSGVQYF
d_gene: -
j_gene: TRBJ2-7
v_gene: TRBV20-1
abundance: -

CDR3nt: TGTGCCTGCAGTCCGGGAGGGGTATACAATGAGCAGTACTTC
CDR3aa: CACSPGGVYNEQYF
d_gene: TRBD2
j_gene: TRBJ2-7
v_gene: TRBV6-6
abundance: -

CDR3nt: TGTGCCAGCAGTGACGGCGGCTCTGGGGCCAACGTCCTGACTTTC
CDR3aa: CASSDGGSGANVLTF
d_gene: -
j_gene: TRBJ2-6
v_gene: TRBV6-4
abundance: few

CDR3nt: TGCAGTGCTAGGAGCGGCGCGGCCTCCTACGAGCAGTACTTC
CDR3aa: CSARSGAASYEQYF
d_gene: -
j_gene: TRBJ2-7
v_gene: TRBV20-1
abundance: -

CDR3nt: TGTGCCAGCAGCCAATGGGTGGGAGAGCAGTACTTC
CDR3aa: CASSQWVGEQYF
d_gene: -
j_gene: TRBJ2-7
v_gene: TRBV3-1
abundance: few

CDR3nt: TGTGCCAGCAGTGGGGTACCCGGGACAGGGACGTTCGATACCAGCTCCTACAATGAGCAGTTCTTC
CDR3aa: CASSGVPGTGTFDTSSYNEQFF
d_gene: TRBD1
j_gene: TRBJ2-1
v_gene: TRBV28
abundance: many

CDR3nt: TGTGCCTGGAGTTTAGGGGTGGATAACAATCAGCCCCAGCATTTT
CDR3aa: CAWSLGVDNNQPQHF
d_gene: -
j_gene: TRBJ1-5
v_gene: TRBV30
abundance: -

CDR3nt: TGTGCCAGCAGTACTTACAGGGGCTTGGACAATGAGCAGTTCTTC
CDR3aa: CASSTYRGLDNEQFF
d_gene: TRBD1
j_gene: TRBJ2-1
v_gene: TRBV27
abundance: many

CDR3nt: TGCAGTGCTAGTGACAGGGGAGGTGGACAGCCCCAGCATTTT
CDR3aa: CSASDRGGGQPQHF
d_gene: TRBD1
j_gene: TRBJ1-5
v_gene: TRBV20-1
abundance: few

CDR3nt: TGTGCCAGCAGTGAGTTCGCTGAAGCTTTCTTT
CDR3aa: CASSEFAEAFF
d_gene: -
j_gene: TRBJ1-1
v_gene: TRBV2
abundance: -

CDR3nt: TGTGCCAGCTCACCATTCACCCTAGCGGGGGGAAGCACAGATACGCAGTATTTT
CDR3aa: CASSPFTLAGGSTDTQYF
d_gene: TRBD2
j_gene: TRBJ2-3
v_gene: TRBV18
abundance: few

CDR3nt: TGTGCCAGCAGCACATCAGGACCTTTTGCTGACACAGGTACGCAGTATTTT
CDR3aa: CASSTSGPFADTGTQYF
d_gene: -
j_gene: TRBJ2-3
v_gene: TRBV21-1
abundance: -

CDR3nt: TGTGCCAGCAGCTTAAATCTAGGTTTAGATACGCAGTATTTT
CDR3aa: CASSLNLGLDTQYF
d_gene: -
j_gene: TRBJ2-3
v_gene: TRBV7-8
abundance: many

CDR3nt: TGTACCAGCAGTTCCGGGACAGCTCACTACGAGCAGTACTTC
CDR3aa: CTSSSGTAHYEQYF
d_gene: TRBD1
j_gene: TRBJ2-7
v_gene: TRBV28
abundance: once

CDR3nt: TGTGCCACCAGTGATCCGGGACAGGGGACAGATACGCAGTATTTT
CDR3aa: CATSDPGQGTDTQYF
d_gene: TRBD1
j_gene: TRBJ2-3
v_gene: TRBV24-1
abundance: many

CDR3nt: TGTGCCATCAACATCGGGACTAACTTTGGGGATGAGCAGTACTTC
CDR3aa: CAINIGTNFGDEQYF
d_gene: TRBD2
j_gene: TRBJ2-5
v_gene: TRBV10-3
abundance: -

CDR3nt: TGCAGCGTTGAAGATCAAGGGGGCGTAGGATACTATGGCTACACCTTC
CDR3aa: CSVEDQGGVGYYGYTF
d_gene: TRBD1
j_gene: TRBJ1-2
v_gene: TRBV29-1
abundance: -

CDR3nt: TGTGCCATCAGTGAACAGGGGGCAATAGATACGCAGTATTTT
CDR3aa: CAISEQGAIDTQYF
d_gene: TRBD1
j_gene: TRBJ2-3
v_gene: TRBV10-3
abundance: -

CDR3nt: TGTGCCAGCAGTTACTCCAGTAGGGCCTATAATTCACCCCTCCACTTT
CDR3aa: CASSYSSRAYNSPLHF
d_gene: -
j_gene: TRBJ1-6
v_gene: TRBV6-5
abundance: -

CDR3nt: TGTGCCAGCAGAACTCGCGCCGGGAGCTACGAGCAGTACTTC
CDR3aa: CASRTRAGSYEQYF
d_gene: -
j_gene: TRBJ2-7
v_gene: TRBV28
abundance: -

CDR3nt: TGCGCCAGCAGCCCACTAGCGCGGTCCTACAATGAGCAGTTCTTC
CDR3aa: CASSPLARSYNEQFF
d_gene: TRBD2
j_gene: TRBJ2-1
v_gene: TRBV5-1
abundance: many

CDR3nt: TGTGCCAGTAGTGGGCGGACGTCCACAGATACGCAGTATTTT
CDR3aa: CASSGRTSTDTQYF
d_gene: -
j_gene: TRBJ2-3
v_gene: TRBV19
abundance: many

CDR3nt: TGTGCCAGCAGCGTCACGGGGGGACCCAACAATGAGCAGTTCTTC
CDR3aa: CASSVTGGPNNEQFF
d_gene: TRBD2
j_gene: TRBJ2-1
v_gene: TRBV9
abundance: once

CDR3nt: TGTGCCAGCAGCTTAACGAGTAAGCCCGGGGCCAACGTCCTGACTTTC
CDR3aa: CASSLTSKPGANVLTF
d_gene: -
j_gene: TRBJ2-6
v_gene: TRBV7-3
abundance: -

CDR3nt: TGTGCCAGCAGCCTAGTGATCCACGAGCAGTACTTC
CDR3aa: CASSLVIHEQYF
d_gene: -
j_gene: TRBJ2-7
v_gene: TRBV4-2
abundance: -